A single sample is the source of the 23 T cell receptor beta chains below, sequenced in a study of blood T cell repertoires in COVID-19. Assay used: immunoSEQ multiplex PCR; TCRdb lists only in-frame clones, some missing. The table has about 200,000 clones, about four fifths seen once. Material for sequencing was peripheral blood. The origin of the receptors is a woman aged 40 to 55 with acute or convalescent COVID-19.

The V call is TRBV3-1 (or the pseudogene TRBV3-2), the J call TRBJ2-2; 10 bases fit TRBD2. V was clipped by 8 bases and J by 7 bases; unmatched bases: 13. Germline-derived CDR1 and CDR2 are LGHDT and YNNKEL (reference sequence). The CDR3 covers 16 residues. The CDR3 nucleotides are TGTGCCAGCTCCGGCTTAGCGGGGGGAGATGGCGGGGAGCTGTTTTTT. Its protein is CASSGLAGGDGGELFF.

The chain couples TRBV11-2 to TRBJ1-1; D uncertain. The CDR3 extends over 15 amino acids. Germline V gene data show CDR1 as SGHAT and CDR2 as FQNNGV. The V end lost 2 bases, the J end lost 1 base, and 11 bases lay between the germline ends. The CDR3 DNA is TGTGCCAGCAGCTTACTTTCAGTCCAGAACACTGAAGCTTTCTTT. Amino acid sequence: CASSLLSVQNTEAFF.

This clone was seen only a few times. In DNA form, the CDR3 reads TGTGCCATCAGTGAGGGACTAGCGGGGAGAAATGAGCAGTTCTTC. Translated: CAISEGLAGRNEQFF. This sequence joins TRBV10-3 and TRBJ2-1; TRBD2 agrees at 12 bases. Germline-derived CDR1 and CDR2 are ENHRY and SYGVKD. The CDR3 is made up of 15 amino acids. V was pared by 2 bases and J by 7 bases, with 3 bases of the junction left unmatched.

The rearrangement uses TRBV10-1 and TRBJ2-7; TRBD2 matches at 7 bases. Germline V gene lookup returns CDR1 WNHNN and CDR2 SYGVQD (reference sequence). With V trimmed by 3 bases and J by 3 bases, 5 bases remained unmatched. The CDR3 runs 14 residues. CDR3: CASSDASGCYEQYF. In DNA, the CDR3 is TGCGCCAGCAGTGATGCTAGCGGTTGCTACGAGCAGTACTTC.

This clone was seen only a few times. CDR3 amino acids: CASSLSFEDGYTF. CDR3 sequence (DNA): TGTGCCAGCAGCTTATCCTTCGAGGATGGCTACACCTTC. This chain connects TRBV11-2 to TRBJ1-2; D gene ambiguous. Germline-derived CDR1 and CDR2 are SGHAT and FQNNGV. The CDR3 is 13 residues long. With 2 bases removed from V and 6 bases from J, the gap between germline ends came to 10 bases.

The chain carries TRBV6-5 and TRBJ2-7, with 8 positions matching TRBD2. V shed 0 bases, J shed 4 bases, and the junction held 5 bases outside the gene matches. Looked up from germline, CDR1 is MNHEY and CDR2 is SVGAGI. The CDR3 runs to 15 residues. The CDR3 is CASSYSRGLAYEQYF. In DNA form, the CDR3 reads TGTGCCAGCAGTTACTCGCGCGGACTAGCTTACGAGCAGTACTTC.

This clone was seen a handful of times. The chain recombines TRBV10-3 with TRBJ2-1; 8 nucleotides line up with TRBD2. Germline CDR1 reads ENHRY; CDR2 reads SYGVKD. CDR3 length: 14 amino acids. V lost 11 bases and J lost 0; bases outside the gene matches: 6. The CDR3 region has the DNA TGTGCCCACGGGGGGGGGAACTCCTACAATGAGCAGTTCTTC. This gives the protein CAHGGGNSYNEQFF.

The gene calls are TRBV3-1 (or the pseudogene TRBV3-2) and TRBJ2-7; 9 bases align to TRBD2. Germline trimming cut 3 bases from V and 4 bases from J; bases unmatched to any gene: 7. Germline loops: CDR1 LGHDT, CDR2 YNNKEL (reference sequence). CDR3 size: 15 residues. The CDR3 loop is CASSQASGGLYEQYF. The CDR3 coding sequence is TGTGCCAGCAGCCAGGCGAGCGGGGGGCTGTACGAGCAGTACTTC.

The sample holds a few counts of this clone. The V gene is TRBV29-1, the J gene TRBJ1-1; tentative D call: TRBD1 (5 bases). V dropped 6 bases and J dropped 1 base, with 9 bases sitting between them. This CDR3 is built from 12 residues. Per germline, CDR1 SQVTM and CDR2 ANQGSEA. CDR3 in amino acids: CSVGQGNTEAFF. CDR3 DNA: TGCAGCGTGGGGCAGGGGAACACTGAAGCTTTCTTT.

This chain connects TRBV5-6 to TRBJ2-1, with 15 positions matching TRBD2. V dropped 6 bases and J dropped 5; count of bases not matched to a gene: 6. The CDR3 has 16 residues. Germline lookup yields CDR1 SGHDT and CDR2 YYEEEE. The CDR3 here is CASKGLAGGFDNEQFF. The CDR3 DNA reads as TGTGCCAGCAAGGGACTAGCGGGAGGTTTCGACAATGAGCAGTTCTTC.

J is TRBJ2-7 and V is TRBV27, with D possibly matching TRBD1 (6 bases). V gave up 3 bases and J gave up 3 bases, with 12 bases separating them. Germline V gene data show CDR1 as MNHEY and CDR2 as SMNVEV (reference sequence). The CDR3 extends over 14 amino acids. The CDR3 sequence is CASSFSGDHYEQYF. Written as DNA, the CDR3 is TGTGCCAGCAGTTTCTCAGGGGACCACTACGAGCAGTACTTC.

On this clone itself: The same CDR3 also results from other DNA sequences found in this sample. V and J are TRBV5-1 and TRBJ2-7; a weak D match, TRBD1 (6 bases). The germline V and J ends were trimmed by 1 base and 3 bases, with 8 bases remaining between them. CDR3 length: 13 amino acids. Germline values: CDR1 SGHRS, CDR2 YFSETQ. CDR3 sequence (DNA): TGCGCCAGCAGCTTGCAGGACAGCTACGAGCAGTACTTC. The encoded protein is CASSLQDSYEQYF.

The chain carries TRBV5-5 and TRBJ2-3; D gene unclear. Germline V lookup: CDR1 SGHKS, CDR2 YYEKEE (reference sequence). The germline V and J ends were trimmed by 0 bases and 2 bases, with 7 bases remaining between them. This CDR3 comprises 14 residues. Here the CDR3 reads CASSLDGYTDTQYF. In DNA form, the CDR3 reads TGTGCCAGCAGCTTGGACGGGTACACAGATACGCAGTATTTT.

This chain joins TRBV18 and TRBJ2-5; possible D gene TRBD1, 6 bases. Trimming stripped 0 bases from V and 3 bases from J, with 8 bases between. The CDR3 contains 14 residues. Per germline, CDR1 KGHSH and CDR2 LQKENI. CDR3 protein: CASSPPRGKETQYF. The DNA of the CDR3 is TGTGCCAGCTCACCACCCAGGGGAAAAGAGACCCAGTACTTC.

This clone was observed a single time. V gene TRBV18 combines with J gene TRBJ2-1, with 10 bases aligning to TRBD2. After removal of 5 bases from V and 0 bases from J, the junction contained 7 bases not matched to a gene. CDR3 length equals 17 residues. Germline CDR1 and CDR2: KGHSH and LQKENI. In DNA, the CDR3 is TGTGCCAGCTCAAGGACTAGCGGCTCGAGCTCCTACAATGAGCAGTTCTTC. Residues: CASSRTSGSSSYNEQFF.

In this sample, this clone turned up once. J is TRBJ2-1 and V is TRBV27; a possible D gene is TRBD1 (5 bases). The CDR3 runs 15 residues. Germline V CDR1 and CDR2: MNHEY, SMNVEV (reference sequence). Trimming took 5 bases from V and 3 from J, leaving 14 bases between them. Written as DNA, the CDR3 is TGTGCCAGCAGTCCCAGGGCCCTCCGCTACAATGAGCAGTTCTTC. Amino acids: CASSPRALRYNEQFF.

J is TRBJ1-6 and V is TRBV7-6; D might be TRBD1 (5 bases). The CDR3 runs 15 residues. Germline V gene lookup returns CDR1 SGHVS and CDR2 FNYEAQ. The V and J ends lost 5 bases and 5 bases respectively, with 13 bases between them. The chain's CDR3 is CASSTRDFDNSPLHF. The CDR3 bases are TGTGCCAGCAGCACCCGGGACTTCGATAATTCACCCCTCCACTTT. The complete variable domain, with remaining parts taken from reference TRBV7-6 and TRBJ1-6, reads GAGVSQSPRYKVTKRGQDVALRCDPISGHVSLYWYRQALGQGPEFLTYFNYEAQQDKSGLPNDRFSAERPEGSISTLTIQRTEQRDSAMYRCASSTRDFDNSPLHFGNGTRLTVT.

The gene calls are TRBV29-1 and TRBJ2-7, with TRBD1 matching over 7 bases. Germline CDR1 SQVTM, CDR2 ANQGSEA. The CDR3 is 13 residues long. V was pared by 4 bases and J by 0 bases, with 3 bases of the junction left unmatched. CDR3 sequence reads: CSVVTGVSYEQYF. The CDR3 nucleotides read TGCAGCGTTGTAACAGGGGTCTCCTACGAGCAGTACTTC.

V gene TRBV7-2 combines with J gene TRBJ1-5, with D unclear. The CDR3 runs to 13 residues. Germline CDR1 SGHTA, CDR2 FQGNSA. The V and J ends lost 4 bases and 0 bases respectively, with 4 bases between them. The CDR3 coding sequence is TGTGCCAGCAGCTCAGTTAGCAATCAGCCCCAGCATTTT. As protein: CASSSVSNQPQHF. Variable domain in full (rest from reference TRBV7-2 and TRBJ1-5): GAGVSQSPSNKVTEKGKDVELRCDPISGHTALYWYRQSLGQGLEFLIYFQGNSAPDKSGLPSDRFSAERTGGSVSTLTIQRTQQEDSAVYLCASSSVSNQPQHFGDGTRLSIL.

This clone has a handful of counts. Other DNA sequences from this sample encode an identical CDR3 as well. This chain connects TRBV27 to TRBJ1-5; D gene ambiguous. The CDR3 sequence is 13 residues long. Per the germline V gene, CDR1 is MNHEY and CDR2 is SMNVEV (reference sequence). Between the trimmed V and J ends, which lost 5 bases and 1 base, there was a span of 6 bases. CDR3: CASSPGSNQPQHF. The CDR3 nucleotides read TGTGCCAGCAGTCCCGGGAGCAATCAGCCCCAGCATTTT.

This clone was counted only a few times. The junction departs from the called germline gene at one end, perhaps through a read error. The gene calls are TRBV18 and TRBJ1-2, with D maybe TRBD1 (6 bases). CDR1 and CDR2 from the germline V gene are KGHSH and LQKENI. The CDR3 length is 14 residues. The CDR3 nucleotides are TGTGCCAGCTCCTTCACCCGGGACACACCTGAAATCCCCTTC. Translated: CASSFTRDTPEIPF.

This chain joins TRBV20-1 and TRBJ2-7, with D possibly matching TRBD2 (6 bases). This CDR3 is 10 amino acids long. Germline V gene lookup returns CDR1 DFQATT and CDR2 SNEGSKA (reference sequence). The V end was cut by 7 bases, the J end by 6 bases, with 10 bases between. As DNA, the CDR3 is TGCAGTGTATTGGGGGGCGAGCAGTACTTC. Translating gives CSVLGGEQYF.

The chain has TRBV9 and TRBJ2-5; 11 bases fit TRBD2. This CDR3 has 16 amino acids. Germline trimming cut 0 bases from V and 3 bases from J; bases unmatched to any gene: 4. From germline, CDR1 is SGDLS and CDR2 YYNGEE. The CDR3 is CASSVGGSGGEETQYF. CDR3 bases: TGTGCCAGCAGCGTAGGGGGTAGCGGGGGGGAAGAGACCCAGTACTTC.